The 17 T cell receptor beta chains below all came from one sample that was sequenced in a study of T cell responses to AZD1222 COVID-19 vaccine. The assay was immunoSEQ multiplex PCR, and TCRdb's table has in-frame clones only and misses some. The sample holds about 140,000 clones, roughly 90% seen once. The sample consisted of peripheral blood, taken on day 0 of AZD1222 vaccination. These receptor sequences come from an adult in good health.

This chain connects TRBV19 to TRBJ2-1; 10 nucleotides match TRBD1. Germline loops: CDR1 LNHDA, CDR2 SQIVND (reference sequence). The CDR3 consists of 16 residues. With V trimmed by 5 bases and J by 6 bases, 10 bases remained unmatched. The CDR3 reads CASSPRRRQGANEQFF. Written as DNA, the CDR3 is TGTGCCAGTAGTCCCCGGCGGAGACAGGGGGCCAATGAGCAGTTCTTC.

The chain employs TRBV5-1 and TRBJ1-1; 7 positions match TRBD1. Germline CDR1 and CDR2: SGHRS and YFSETQ. Unmatched junction bases numbered 7, after V lost 4 bases and J lost 4 bases. This CDR3 is built from 14 residues. The CDR3 DNA reads TGCGCCAGCAGCAAGGGACAGCGCATCACTGAAGCTTTCTTT. Its protein is CASSKGQRITEAFF.

The chain links TRBV10-2 to TRBJ2-7, with TRBD1 matching 8 bases. The V segment lost 0 bases and the J segment 5 bases; nucleotides outside the gene matches: 3. CDR3 length: 14 residues. Germline V gene sequence: CDR1 WSHSY, CDR2 SAAADI. CDR3 DNA: TGCGCCAGCAGTGAGTCTCCAGGGGGCGACGAGCAGTACTTC. It encodes CASSESPGGDEQYF.

This clone is a singleton in its sample. This sequence joins TRBV4-1 and TRBJ2-6; TRBD1 or TRBD2 may be the D gene (5 bases each). Trimming removed 4 bases at V and 0 bases at J, with 22 bases between. The CDR3 sequence is 20 residues long. CDR1 MGHRA and CDR2 YSYEKL come from the germline V gene. Written as DNA, the CDR3 is TGCGCCAGCAGCCTTCTCAGCCCTTTTGGGACCCCCTCTGGGGCCAACGTCCTGACTTTC. Translating gives CASSLLSPFGTPSGANVLTF.

This clone is a singleton in its sample. V gene TRBV28 combines with J gene TRBJ1-4; D may be TRBD1 (6 bases). CDR3 length: 14 amino acids. The germline V gene has CDR1 MDHEN and CDR2 SYDVKM. With 6 bases removed from V and 5 bases from J, the gap between germline ends came to 13 bases. CDR3 nucleotides: TGTGCCAGCAGCGAGGGGGGAGGGAATGAAAAACTGTTTTTT. It codes for CASSEGGGNEKLFF.

V is TRBV3-1 (or the pseudogene TRBV3-2) and J is TRBJ2-1, with 7 bases aligning to TRBD2. Germline trimming cut 0 bases from V and 9 bases from J; bases unmatched to any gene: 17. Germline V CDR1 and CDR2: LGHDT, YNNKEL (reference sequence). The CDR3 has 18 residues. The CDR3 nucleotides are TGTGCCAGCAGCCAAGACCTGACTAGCTCCTCCCCTGGGGGTGAGCAGTTCTTC. Protein product: CASSQDLTSSSPGGEQFF.

This rearrangement joins TRBV6-5 to TRBJ1-5; 7 nucleotides line up with TRBD1. This CDR3 is built from 15 residues. Per germline, CDR1 MNHEY and CDR2 SVGAGI. The junction had 7 bases not matched to a gene; V was cut back by 6 bases and J by 2 bases. The CDR3 reads CASRRDRAGNQPQHF. The CDR3 nucleotides read TGTGCCAGCAGGAGGGACAGAGCAGGCAATCAGCCCCAGCATTTT.

The rearrangement uses TRBV30 and TRBJ1-2; no clear D. The CDR3 has 14 residues. CDR1 and CDR2 from the germline V gene are GTSNPN and SVGIG (reference sequence). Trimming stripped 3 bases from V and 2 bases from J, with 13 bases between. The chain's CDR3 is CAWRGLPVNYGYTF. CDR3 DNA sequence: TGTGCCTGGAGAGGGTTGCCAGTAAACTATGGCTACACCTTC.

V usage is TRBV28 and J usage is TRBJ2-7, with TRBD2 matching over 8 bases. Looked up from germline, CDR1 is MDHEN and CDR2 is SYDVKM. The CDR3 has 15 amino acids. Trimming cost V 7 bases and J 1 base; bases outside gene matches: 9. The CDR3 loop is CASKEAGAGSYEQYF. DNA of the CDR3: TGTGCCAGCAAAGAAGCGGGAGCAGGATCCTACGAGCAGTACTTC.

This chain connects TRBV2 to TRBJ2-3; 8 bases align to TRBD2. The CDR3 contains 15 residues. The germline gives CDR1 SNHLY, CDR2 FYNNEI. V lost 8 bases and J lost 2; bases outside the gene matches: 9. CDR3 DNA: TGTGCCAGCGCTCTTCTAGCGGGTGACACAGATACGCAGTATTTT. It specifies CASALLAGDTDTQYF.

The chain recombines TRBV29-1 with TRBJ1-1, with D tentatively TRBD1 (5 bases). The CDR3 is 11 amino acids. Germline-derived CDR1 and CDR2 are SQVTM and ANQGSEA. Trimming left V 7 bases short and J 3 bases short, with 9 bases between. CDR3 region: CSGGRDTEAFF. Here the CDR3 DNA reads TGCAGCGGGGGCCGGGACACTGAAGCTTTCTTT.

The V and J genes are TRBV3-1 (or the pseudogene TRBV3-2) and TRBJ1-3, with 8 nucleotides matching TRBD1. Germline trimming cut 3 bases from V and 4 bases from J; bases unmatched to any gene: 5. There are 15 residues in the CDR3. The germline V gene has CDR1 LGHDT and CDR2 YNNKEL (reference sequence). The CDR3 sequence is CASSQRTGSGNTIYF. DNA for the CDR3: TGTGCCAGCAGCCAGAGGACAGGGAGCGGAAACACCATATATTTT.

The V and J genes are TRBV6-6 and TRBJ2-7; no clear D. Trimming stripped 0 bases from V and 3 bases from J, with 9 bases between. The germline V gene encodes CDR1 MNHNY and CDR2 SVGAGI (reference sequence). This CDR3 comprises 14 residues. The CDR3 is CASSYSSRIYEQYF. The CDR3 bases are TGTGCCAGCAGTTACTCTAGCAGGATCTACGAGCAGTACTTC.

CDR3 sequence: CASSQSGDSTNEKLFF. In DNA, the CDR3 is TGTGCCAGCAGCCAATCGGGGGACTCAACTAATGAAAAACTGTTTTTT. V and J are TRBV3-1 (or the pseudogene TRBV3-2) and TRBJ1-4; tentative D call: TRBD1 (5 bases). From germline, CDR1 is LGHDT and CDR2 YNNKEL (reference sequence). The V end was cut by 2 bases, the J end by 0 bases, with 10 bases between. The CDR3 is made up of 16 amino acids.

The chain uses TRBV7-6 and TRBJ2-2, with 7 bases identical to TRBD1. CDR3 length: 15 residues. After removal of 2 bases from V and 3 bases from J, the junction contained 3 bases not matched to a gene. The V gene's germline CDR1 is SGHVS and CDR2 FNYEAQ. DNA of the CDR3: TGTGCCAGCAGCTTAACAGGGGCCGACACCGGGGAGCTGTTTTTT. As protein: CASSLTGADTGELFF.

The rearrangement joins TRBV3-1 (or the pseudogene TRBV3-2) to TRBJ1-4, with 7 bases matching TRBD1. Germline V CDR1 and CDR2: LGHDT, YNNKEL (reference sequence). V shed 4 bases, J shed 7 bases, and the junction held 12 bases outside the gene matches. There are 16 residues in the CDR3. The CDR3 reads CASSPTHRGGGEKLFF. CDR3 bases: TGTGCCAGCAGCCCAACCCACAGGGGAGGGGGTGAAAAACTGTTTTTT.

The J gene is TRBJ1-1, the V gene TRBV5-1; D remains ambiguous. V shed 0 bases and J shed 5 bases, with 11 bases lying between them. This CDR3 contains 14 residues. Germline V gene lookup returns CDR1 SGHRS and CDR2 YFSETQ. This CDR3 reads CASSLDVLGTEAFF. The CDR3, as DNA: TGCGCCAGCAGCTTGGACGTATTAGGGACTGAAGCTTTCTTT.